This entry lists 6 T cell receptor beta chains sequenced from one sample in a study of T-cell reconstitution after alpha-beta-depleted transplantation in children. The library targeted TCRbeta and was prepared with unique molecular identifiers. MiXCR, run by TCRdb on the PCR reads, gives a single entry per CDR3 protein. The sample consists of fewer than 500,000 distinct CDR3 sequences, 43% of them appearing once. The sample here was PBMCs, taken before TCRalphabeta/CD19-depleted stem cell transplant. The receptor set was obtained from a girl between 2 and 10 years old with aplastic anemia, due to receive a stem cell transplant.

The genes are TRBV2 and TRBJ2-2; 9 bases are shared with TRBD1. The CDR3 runs to 14 residues. Trimming at V came to 8 bases and at J to 0 bases, leaving 1 base not matched to a gene. The germline V gene encodes CDR1 SNHLY and CDR2 FYNNEI. The CDR3, as DNA: TGTGCCAGCGGGACAGGGTCGAACACCGGGGAGCTGTTTTTT. It is translated as CASGTGSNTGELFF.

As for this clonotype: The junction and the germline gene differ at one end; a read error may be behind it. The rearrangement links TRBV14 to TRBJ2-1, with 10 bases that match TRBD2. The CDR3 length is 15 residues. The germline gives CDR1 SGHDN, CDR2 FVKESK. The CDR3 is CDSSLLAGVDNEQFF. The DNA of the CDR3 is TGTGACAGCAGCCTTCTAGCGGGAGTAGACAATGAGCAGTTCTTC.

By its share, this clonotype is medium-sized. This chain joins TRBV29-1 and TRBJ2-7; perhaps TRBD2 as D (6 bases). The CDR3 loop spans 13 amino acids. Germline V gene sequence: CDR1 SQVTM, CDR2 ANQGSEA. Trimming stripped 3 bases from V and 0 bases from J, with 9 bases between. The CDR3 coding sequence is TGCAGCGTTGATGGCGGGAACTCCTACGAGCAGTACTTC. The encoded protein is CSVDGGNSYEQYF.

This clonotype was recorded a few times. The chain links TRBV2 to TRBJ2-7; 7 bases are a match to TRBD2. Germline values: CDR1 SNHLY, CDR2 FYNNEI. This CDR3 is 14 amino acids long. With 7 bases clipped from V and 0 bases from J, the junction kept 6 bases outside the gene matches. The chain's CDR3 is CASTGRRSSYEQYF. The CDR3 DNA reads TGTGCCAGCACCGGGAGGCGAAGCTCCTACGAGCAGTACTTC.

This clonotype showed up many times. The rearrangement links TRBV7-2 to TRBJ2-3, with 12 bases aligning to TRBD2. The germline gives CDR1 SGHTA, CDR2 FQGNSA. The CDR3 totals 16 residues. Germline trimming cut 3 bases from V and 2 bases from J; bases unmatched to any gene: 3. DNA for the CDR3: TGTGCCAGCAGCTTGGGACTAGCGGGTTTCACAGATACGCAGTATTTT. Translating gives CASSLGLAGFTDTQYF.

This rearrangement joins TRBV5-1 to TRBJ1-3; unclear D gene. Trimming removed 3 bases from V and 0 bases from J, with 13 bases in between. This CDR3 has 16 residues. In germline, CDR1 is SGHRS, CDR2 YFSETQ. The CDR3 nucleotides are TGCGCCAGCAGCTCCGGACTGGAGTACTCTGGAAACACCATATATTTT. Its protein product is CASSSGLEYSGNTIYF.